This TCR beta chain was recovered during a study of blood T cell repertoires in COVID-19. The repertoire was sequenced with immunoSEQ multiplex PCR; TCRdb's copy has only in-frame clones and lacks some. The profile shows approximately 68,000 clones, 75% to 85% of them singletons. CDR3 length: 15 residues. The V end lost 1 base, the J end lost 0 bases, and 11 bases lay between the germline ends. Per the germline V gene, CDR1 is SGHNT and CDR2 is YYREEE (reference sequence). V gene TRBV5-4 combines with J gene TRBJ2-7; D is perhaps TRBD1 (6 bases). Sequences were obtained from peripheral blood. The origin of this receptor is a woman aged 55-69 years with acute or convalescent COVID-19. This CDR3 reads CASSLLGQSSYEQYF. The CDR3 region has the DNA TGTGCCAGCAGCTTGTTAGGACAGAGCTCCTACGAGCAGTACTTC. The full variable domain, rest sourced from reference TRBV5-4 and TRBJ2-7, is ETGVTQSPTHLIKTRGQQVTLRCSSQSGHNTVSWYQQALGQGPQFIFQYYREEENGRGNFPPRFSGLQFPNYSSELNVNALELDDSALYLCASSLLGQSSYEQYFGPGTRLTVT.